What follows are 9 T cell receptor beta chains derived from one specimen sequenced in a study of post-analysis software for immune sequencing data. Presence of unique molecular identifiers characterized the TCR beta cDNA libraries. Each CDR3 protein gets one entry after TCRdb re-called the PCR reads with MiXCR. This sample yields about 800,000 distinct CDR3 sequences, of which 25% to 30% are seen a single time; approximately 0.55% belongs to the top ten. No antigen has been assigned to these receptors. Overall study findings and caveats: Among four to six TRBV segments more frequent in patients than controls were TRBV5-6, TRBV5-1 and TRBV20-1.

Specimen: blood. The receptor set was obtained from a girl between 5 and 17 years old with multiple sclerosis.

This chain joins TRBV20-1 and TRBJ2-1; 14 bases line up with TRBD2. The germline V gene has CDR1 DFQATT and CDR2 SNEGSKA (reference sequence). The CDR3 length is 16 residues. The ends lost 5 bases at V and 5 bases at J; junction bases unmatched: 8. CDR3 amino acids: CSALRTSGRLNNEQFF. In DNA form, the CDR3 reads TGCAGTGCTCTCAGGACTAGCGGGAGGTTGAACAATGAGCAGTTCTTC.

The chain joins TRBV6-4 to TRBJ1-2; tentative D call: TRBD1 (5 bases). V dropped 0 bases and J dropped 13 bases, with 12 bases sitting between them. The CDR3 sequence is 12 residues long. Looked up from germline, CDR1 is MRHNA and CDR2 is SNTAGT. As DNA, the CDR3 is TGTGCCAGCAGTGACTCGAGTGGGGCCCGCACCTTC. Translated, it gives CASSDSSGARTF.

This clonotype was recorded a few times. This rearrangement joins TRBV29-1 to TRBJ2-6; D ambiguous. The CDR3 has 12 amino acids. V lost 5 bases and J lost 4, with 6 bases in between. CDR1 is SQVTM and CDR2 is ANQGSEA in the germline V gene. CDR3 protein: CSVQTGANVLTF. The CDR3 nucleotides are TGCAGCGTTCAGACAGGGGCCAACGTCCTGACTTTC.

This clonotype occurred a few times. CDR3 region: CASSQNFYNEQFF. DNA of the CDR3: TGTGCCAGCAGCCAAAACTTTTACAATGAGCAGTTCTTC. This chain uses TRBV7-2 with TRBJ2-1, with D uncertain. CDR3 length: 13 amino acids. Germline values: CDR1 SGHTA, CDR2 FQGNSA. V lost 5 bases to trimming and J lost 4 bases, with 9 bases between them. Full variable domain (outside the CDR3, taken from reference TRBV7-2 and TRBJ2-1): GAGVSQSPSNKVTEKGKDVELRCDPISGHTALYWYRQSLGQGLEFLIYFQGNSAPDKSGLPSDRFSAERTGGSVSTLTIQRTQQEDSAVYLCASSQNFYNEQFFGPGTRLTVL.

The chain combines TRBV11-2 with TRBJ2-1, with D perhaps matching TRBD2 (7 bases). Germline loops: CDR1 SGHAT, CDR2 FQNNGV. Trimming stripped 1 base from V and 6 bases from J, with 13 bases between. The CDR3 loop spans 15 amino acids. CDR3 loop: CASSLVGGASNEQFF. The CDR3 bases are TGTGCCAGCAGCTTAGTAGGGGGGGCGAGCAATGAGCAGTTCTTC.

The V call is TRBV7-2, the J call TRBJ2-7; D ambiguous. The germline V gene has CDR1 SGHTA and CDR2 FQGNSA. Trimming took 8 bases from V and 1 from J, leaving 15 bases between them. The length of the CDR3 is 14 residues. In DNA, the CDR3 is TGTGCCAGCGGCTGGGGTGATGGGTCCTACGAGCAGTACTTC. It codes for CASGWGDGSYEQYF. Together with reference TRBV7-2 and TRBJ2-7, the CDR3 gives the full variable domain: GAGVSQSPSNKVTEKGKDVELRCDPISGHTALYWYRQSLGQGLEFLIYFQGNSAPDKSGLPSDRFSAERTGGSVSTLTIQRTQQEDSAVYLCASGWGDGSYEQYFGPGTRLTVT.

CDR3 bases: TGCAGTGCTGGAAGATTTAGCGACGGCCAAGAGACCCAGTACTTC. Protein sequence: CSAGRFSDGQETQYF. The chain uses TRBV20-1 and TRBJ2-5; possibly TRBD2 for D (5 bases). With 5 bases removed from V and 1 base from J, the gap between germline ends came to 17 bases. The CDR3 extends over 15 amino acids. Germline V gene data show CDR1 as DFQATT and CDR2 as SNEGSKA (reference sequence).

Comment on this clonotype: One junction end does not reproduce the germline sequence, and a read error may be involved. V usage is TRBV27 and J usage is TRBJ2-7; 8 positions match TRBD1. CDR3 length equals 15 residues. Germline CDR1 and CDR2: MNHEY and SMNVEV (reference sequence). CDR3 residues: CAGSFLGQGRYEQYF. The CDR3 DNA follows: TGTGCCGGCAGTTTCCTCGGACAGGGCAGGTACGAGCAGTACTTC.

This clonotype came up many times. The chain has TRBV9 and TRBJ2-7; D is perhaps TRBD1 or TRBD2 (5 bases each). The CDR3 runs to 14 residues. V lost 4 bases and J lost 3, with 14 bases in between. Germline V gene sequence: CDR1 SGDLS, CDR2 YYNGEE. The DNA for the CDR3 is TGTGCCAGCAGCCCACGGGACGGAAACTACGAGCAGTACTTC. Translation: CASSPRDGNYEQYF.